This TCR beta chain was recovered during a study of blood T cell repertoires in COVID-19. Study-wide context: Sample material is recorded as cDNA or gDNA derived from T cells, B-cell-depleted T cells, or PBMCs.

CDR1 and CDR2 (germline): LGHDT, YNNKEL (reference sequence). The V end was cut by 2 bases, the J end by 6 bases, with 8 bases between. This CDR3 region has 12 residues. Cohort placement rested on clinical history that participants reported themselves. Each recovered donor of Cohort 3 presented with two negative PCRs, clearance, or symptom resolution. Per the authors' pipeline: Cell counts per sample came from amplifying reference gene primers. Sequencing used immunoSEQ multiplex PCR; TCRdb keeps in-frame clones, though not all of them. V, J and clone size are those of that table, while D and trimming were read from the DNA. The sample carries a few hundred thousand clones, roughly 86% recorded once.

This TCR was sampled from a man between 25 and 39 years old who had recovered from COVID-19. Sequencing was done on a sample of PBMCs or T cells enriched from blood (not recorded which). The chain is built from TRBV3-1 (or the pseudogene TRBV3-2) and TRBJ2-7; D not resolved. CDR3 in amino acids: CASSQPRSEQYF. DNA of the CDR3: TGTGCCAGCAGCCAACCCCGGAGCGAGCAGTACTTC.